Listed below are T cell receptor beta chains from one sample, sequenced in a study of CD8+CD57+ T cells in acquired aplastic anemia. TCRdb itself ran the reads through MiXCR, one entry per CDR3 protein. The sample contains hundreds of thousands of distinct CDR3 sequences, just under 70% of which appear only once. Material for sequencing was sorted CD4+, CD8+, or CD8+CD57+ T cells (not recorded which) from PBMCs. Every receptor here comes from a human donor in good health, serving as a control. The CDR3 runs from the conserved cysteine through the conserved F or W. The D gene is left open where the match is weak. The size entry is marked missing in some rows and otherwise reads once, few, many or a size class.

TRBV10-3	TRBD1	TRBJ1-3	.	TGTGCCTTCAGGGACAGGGAACGAAACACCATATATTTT	CAFRDRERNTIYF
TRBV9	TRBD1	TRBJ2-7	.	TGTGCCAGCAGTGCGTCTCGGGACAGATGCAAGACGTACTTC	CASSASRDRCKTYF
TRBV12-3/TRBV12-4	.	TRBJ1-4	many	TGTGCCAGTCTAAGCCCAGGGTCTAATGAAAAACTGTTTTTT	CASLSPGSNEKLFF
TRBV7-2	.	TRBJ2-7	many	TGTGCCAGCAGCTCCCGGGCCGCCGTCTACGAGCAGTACTTC	CASSSRAAVYEQYF
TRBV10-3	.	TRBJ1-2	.	TGTGCCGTCGCCAGTAGAGGAGGCACCAACTATGGCTACACCTTC	CAVASRGGTNYGYTF
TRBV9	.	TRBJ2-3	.	TGTGCCAGCAGCGACCCGTGGGGAGGACCTACGCAGTATTTT	CASSDPWGGPTQYF
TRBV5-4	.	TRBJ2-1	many	TGTGCCAGCAGCTGGGGAGGCAGACAGAGCTCCTACAATGAGCAGTTCTTC	CASSWGGRQSSYNEQFF
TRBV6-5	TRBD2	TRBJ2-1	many	TGTGCCAGCAGTGCTACTAGCGGGGGCCGAAGCAATGAGCAGTTCTTC	CASSATSGGRSNEQFF
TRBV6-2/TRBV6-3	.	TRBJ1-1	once	TGTGCCAGCAGTGAGAAGGGGAAGACTGAAGCTTTCTTT	CASSEKGKTEAFF
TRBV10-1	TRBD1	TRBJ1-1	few	TGCGCCAGCAGAGCAAGACAGGGAACTGAAGCTTTCTTT	CASRARQGTEAFF
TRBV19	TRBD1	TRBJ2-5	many	TGTGCCAGTACCCGCTCCGGGACAGGGAGGGAGACCCAGTACTTC	CASTRSGTGRETQYF
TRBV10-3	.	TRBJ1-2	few	TGTGCCATCAGTTCGGATAACTATGGCTACACCTTC	CAISSDNYGYTF
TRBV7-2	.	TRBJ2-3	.	TGTGCCACCCAGCGGGGACACCGCACCGATACGCAGTATTTT	CATQRGHRTDTQYF
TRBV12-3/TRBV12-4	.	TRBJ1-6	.	TGTGCCAGCAGCACAGTGGGGTCCTATAATTCACCCCTCCACTTT	CASSTVGSYNSPLHF
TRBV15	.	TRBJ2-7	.	TGTGCCACCAGCCGCCAGGACAGCTCCTACGAGCAGTACTTC	CATSRQDSSYEQYF
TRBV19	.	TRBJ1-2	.	TGTGCCAGTAGTATAGATATATCCAGGGTTGGCTACACCTTC	CASSIDISRVGYTF
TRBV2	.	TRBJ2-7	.	.	CASSARDGAYGYTFGSYF
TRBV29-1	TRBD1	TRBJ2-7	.	TGCGGCGCAGGACAGGGGCCATACGAGCAGTACTTC	CGAGQGPYEQYF
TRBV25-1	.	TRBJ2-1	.	TGTGCCAGCAGTCCGGAGGCCCCTTACAATGAGCAGTTCTTC	CASSPEAPYNEQFF
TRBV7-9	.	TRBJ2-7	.	TGTGCCAGCAGACCGGGACGGTCTGAAACCTACGAGCAGTACTTC	CASRPGRSETYEQYF
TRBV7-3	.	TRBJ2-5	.	TGTGCCAGCAGCCATCCACTAACAACAGGGAACGATATGTACTTC	CASSHPLTTGNDMYF